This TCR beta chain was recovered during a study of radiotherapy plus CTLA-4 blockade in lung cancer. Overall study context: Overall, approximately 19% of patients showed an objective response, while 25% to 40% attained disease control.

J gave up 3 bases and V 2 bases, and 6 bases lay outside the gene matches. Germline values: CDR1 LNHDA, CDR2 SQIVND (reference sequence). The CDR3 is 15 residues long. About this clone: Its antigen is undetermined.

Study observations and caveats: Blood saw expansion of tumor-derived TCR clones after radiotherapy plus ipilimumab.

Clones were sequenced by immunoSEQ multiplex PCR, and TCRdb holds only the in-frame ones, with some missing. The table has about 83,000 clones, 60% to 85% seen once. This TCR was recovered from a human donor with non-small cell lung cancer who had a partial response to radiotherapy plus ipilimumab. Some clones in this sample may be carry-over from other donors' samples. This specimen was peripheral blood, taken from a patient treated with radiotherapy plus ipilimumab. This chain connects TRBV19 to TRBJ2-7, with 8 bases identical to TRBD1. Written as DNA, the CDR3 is TGTGCCAGTAGTATAAAGGGACAGGAGAACTACGAGCAGTACTTC. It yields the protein CASSIKGQENYEQYF.